The 14 T cell receptor beta chains below were found in one sample sequenced in a study of shared clonotypes between healthy human individuals. Sequencing was performed with immunoSEQ multiplex PCR; in TCRdb, only in-frame clones are kept and a portion is missing. The sample has 950,000 to 1,100,000 clones, about 74% seen once. Sequenced input: memory CD4+ T cells sorted from blood. Subset reported: CD45RA-negative fraction. The source of these receptors is a man younger than 35 in good health.

This sequence joins TRBV4-2 and TRBJ1-3, with 9 bases aligning to TRBD1. Germline trimming cut 4 bases from V and 3 bases from J; bases unmatched to any gene: 13. This CDR3 has 18 amino acids. In germline, CDR1 is LGHNA, CDR2 YNFKEQ. The CDR3 DNA follows: TGTGCCAGCAGCCGTAAAGTTGACACAGGGGGCGATGGAAACACCATATATTTT. It encodes CASSRKVDTGGDGNTIYF.

This chain connects TRBV11-2 to TRBJ1-6; maybe TRBD1 (5 bases). Trimming cost V 2 bases and J 7 bases, with 9 bases left between them. This CDR3 region has 14 residues. Germline V gene data show CDR1 as SGHAT and CDR2 as FQNNGV. CDR3 amino acids: CASSLTGPNSPLHF. As DNA, the CDR3 is TGTGCCAGCAGCTTAACGGGGCCCAATTCACCCCTCCACTTT.

The chain has TRBV29-1 and TRBJ2-4; 12 bases align to TRBD2. Germline V CDR1 and CDR2: SQVTM, ANQGSEA. Trimming removed 6 bases from V and 9 bases from J; junction bases left unmatched: 6. The CDR3 is made up of 13 amino acids. The CDR3 sequence: CSVVTSGSSIQYF. The DNA for the CDR3 is TGCAGCGTGGTGACTAGCGGGAGTAGCATTCAGTACTTC.

The chain has TRBV9 and TRBJ1-1; 7 bases match TRBD1. Germline lookup yields CDR1 SGDLS and CDR2 YYNGEE. Germline trimming cut 2 bases from V and 4 bases from J; bases unmatched to any gene: 8. The CDR3 is made up of 15 amino acids. CDR3 sequence reads: CASSVQAGGGTEAFF. In nucleotides, the CDR3 is TGTGCCAGCAGCGTCCAAGCAGGGGGGGGCACTGAAGCTTTCTTT.

The rearrangement joins TRBV5-1 to TRBJ1-4; D remains ambiguous. The length of the CDR3 is 15 residues. V was trimmed by 0 bases and J by 4 bases, leaving 10 bases between them. CDR1 SGHRS and CDR2 YFSETQ come from the germline V gene. The CDR3 nucleotides are TGCGCCAGCAGCTTGGCAGGCCAGCTTAATGAAAAACTGTTTTTT. Translation gives CASSLAGQLNEKLFF. Drawing the rest from reference TRBV5-1 and TRBJ1-4, the complete variable domain is KAGVTQTPRYLIKTRGQQVTLSCSPISGHRSVSWYQQTPGQGLQFLFEYFSETQRNKGNFPGRFSGRQFSNSRSEMNVSTLELGDSALYLCASSLAGQLNEKLFFGSGTQLSVL.

This clone is a singleton in its sample. The chain recombines TRBV5-1 with TRBJ1-2; no definite D call. CDR1 is SGHRS, CDR2 YFSETQ, per germline. V was trimmed by 1 base and J by 4 bases, leaving 11 bases between them. This CDR3 has 14 amino acids. The CDR3 nucleotides read TGCGCCAGCAGCTTGTCAGGCGGAGGCTATGGCTACACCTTC. Its translation is CASSLSGGGYGYTF.

In its sample, this clone was seen a few times. The genes are TRBV6-1 and TRBJ1-6; unclear D gene. Trimming shortened V by 5 bases and J by 7 bases, and 12 bases separated the two germline ends. In germline, CDR1 is MNHNS, CDR2 SASEGT. The CDR3 loop spans 14 amino acids. The CDR3 region is CASSSSAPNSPLHF. CDR3 nucleotide sequence: TGTGCCAGCAGTTCAAGCGCCCCAAATTCACCCCTCCACTTT.

CDR3 sequence (DNA): TGCAGCGTCCCGGACATGCTCCGAGGTGGGGCCAACGTCCTGACTTTC. It codes for CSVPDMLRGGANVLTF. This rearrangement joins TRBV29-1 to TRBJ2-6; D might be TRBD1 (5 bases). Germline CDR1 and CDR2: SQVTM and ANQGSEA. V dropped 6 bases and J dropped 3 bases, with 18 bases sitting between them. CDR3 length equals 16 residues.

This sequence joins TRBV10-1 and TRBJ2-3; TRBD1 aligns across 7 bases. This CDR3 has 16 residues. The V and J ends lost 3 bases and 6 bases, in that order; junction bases with no gene match: 12. Per germline, CDR1 WNHNN and CDR2 SYGVQD (reference sequence). This CDR3 reads CASSDAPTGLGDTQYF. CDR3 coding DNA: TGCGCCAGCAGTGACGCCCCGACAGGGCTAGGCGATACGCAGTATTTT.

The rearrangement uses TRBV30 and TRBJ2-3, with D possibly called TRBD1 or TRBD2 (5 bases each). V dropped 4 bases and J dropped 5 bases, with 13 bases sitting between them. CDR3 length equals 13 residues. The germline gives CDR1 GTSNPN, CDR2 SVGIG (reference sequence). Written as DNA, the CDR3 is TGTGCCTGGACCAGGGAGATGAGAGATACGCAGTATTTT. This codes for CAWTREMRDTQYF.

V usage is TRBV10-2 and J usage is TRBJ2-7; 10 nucleotides line up with TRBD2. Trimming took 4 bases from V and 6 from J; bases not matched to a gene: 12. The CDR3 is 16 amino acids. The germline gives CDR1 WSHSY, CDR2 SAAADI. The CDR3 protein is CASSVEAGGSGTEQYF. CDR3 DNA sequence: TGCGCCAGCAGTGTCGAAGCGGGAGGGAGTGGCACCGAGCAGTACTTC.

V and J are TRBV5-1 and TRBJ2-1; possibly TRBD2 for D (5 bases). There are 15 residues in the CDR3. V was clipped by 5 bases and J by 0 bases, with 12 bases between them. The V gene's germline CDR1 is SGHRS and CDR2 YFSETQ. Here the CDR3 DNA reads TGCGCCAGCAGGACCGGGATTAACTCCTACAATGAGCAGTTCTTC. It translates to CASRTGINSYNEQFF.

The chain uses TRBV6-1 and TRBJ2-3; either TRBD1 or TRBD2 may supply D (7 bases each). V lost 3 bases and J lost 6, with 13 bases in between. Germline CDR1 reads MNHNS; CDR2 reads SASEGT. There are 14 residues in the CDR3. This chain's CDR3 is CASSEGRGGDTQYF. The CDR3 coding sequence is TGTGCCAGCAGTGAGGGCAGGGGGGGCGATACGCAGTATTTT.

The chain combines TRBV11-3 with TRBJ2-1; 8 nucleotides match TRBD2. CDR3 length: 12 residues. CDR1 is SGHNT, CDR2 YENEEA, per germline. Trimming removed 5 bases from V and 7 bases from J; junction bases left unmatched: 1. The CDR3 loop is CASSLAGNEQFF. As DNA, the CDR3 is TGTGCCAGCAGCCTAGCGGGTAATGAGCAGTTCTTC. Drawing the rest from reference TRBV11-3 and TRBJ2-1, the complete variable domain is EAGVVQSPRYKIIEKKQPVAFWCNPISGHNTLYWYLQNLGQGPELLIRYENEEAVDDSQLPKDRFSAERLKGVDSTLKIQPAELGDSAVYLCASSLAGNEQFFGPGTRLTVL.